A single sample gave rise to the 11 T cell receptor beta chains below, sequenced in a study of response to subunit inactivated influenza vaccine. TCRdb redid the calling of the RT-PCR reads with MiXCR, one entry per CDR3 protein. The table has about 700,000 distinct CDR3 sequences, approximately 15% seen once; the top ten hold more than 9%. The sequencing used PBMCs from blood, collected roughly 13 days after vaccination. The receptor set was obtained from a man in his fifties who received an inactivated influenza vaccine.

This clonotype was counted a few times. The CDR3 DNA reads as TGTGCCATTAGGGGCGACGATGGCTACACCTTC. Its translation is CAIRGDDGYTF. The gene calls are TRBV28 and TRBJ1-2, with a weak D call TRBD1 (5 bases). This CDR3 comprises 11 residues. The germline V gene encodes CDR1 MDHEN and CDR2 SYDVKM. V lost 10 bases to trimming and J lost 6 bases, with 12 bases between them.

The rearrangement joins TRBV20-1 to TRBJ1-2; 7 positions match TRBD1. Germline V CDR1 and CDR2: DFQATT, SNEGSKA (reference sequence). The CDR3 contains 11 residues. The CDR3 sequence is CSGGQSYGYTF. CDR3 DNA: TGCAGCGGGGGACAGAGCTATGGCTACACCTTC.

This clonotype was counted a few times. J is TRBJ1-3 and V is TRBV3-1, with D perhaps matching TRBD1 (5 bases). This CDR3 spans 11 amino acids. Between the trimmed V and J ends, which lost 5 bases and 8 bases, there was a span of 7 bases. Germline CDR1 and CDR2: LGHDT and YNNKEL (reference sequence). The CDR3, as DNA: TGTGCCAGCAGCACGACAGACACCATATATTTT. It yields the protein CASSTTDTIYF.

Only a few counts were recorded for this clonotype. The chain joins TRBV28 to TRBJ2-7; maybe TRBD1 (6 bases). The germline V gene encodes CDR1 MDHEN and CDR2 SYDVKM. This CDR3 is built from 17 residues. Trimming took 6 bases from V and 4 from J, leaving 25 bases between them. CDR3 coding DNA: TGTGCCAGCAGCACATCGCCACTCACGGGACACCCTTACGAGCAGTACTTC. Its protein product is CASSTSPLTGHPYEQYF.

This clonotype was counted ten times or more. J is TRBJ2-5 and V is TRBV7-9, with a possible D match to TRBD2 (6 bases). CDR1 SEHNR and CDR2 FQNEAQ come from the germline V gene (reference sequence). There are 12 residues in the CDR3. Trimming took off 5 bases at V and 5 bases at J, with 9 bases between the two ends. The DNA of the CDR3 is TGTGCCAGCAGCGGACTATCGGAGACCCAGTACTTC. It translates to CASSGLSETQYF.

This clonotype was counted ten times or more. The chain is built from TRBV20-1 and TRBJ2-7, with 9 bases that match TRBD2. Germline loops: CDR1 DFQATT, CDR2 SNEGSKA (reference sequence). This CDR3 contains 17 residues. V trimming: 1 base; J trimming: 6 bases; junction bases outside the gene matches: 16. CDR3 DNA: TGCAGTGCTAGAGCCGGGGGTAGCGGGGGTGTGAAAGTCGAGCAGTACTTC. Residues: CSARAGGSGGVKVEQYF.

This chain joins TRBV7-2 and TRBJ2-1; 8 bases line up with TRBD2. Germline CDR1 and CDR2: SGHTA and FQGNSA. The CDR3 has 17 amino acids. J was trimmed by 4 bases and V by 5 bases; bases with no gene match: 13. The DNA of the CDR3 is TGTGCCAGCAGCCGCATTGAGCGGGGGCGTCCGTACAATGAGCAGTTCTTC. Amino acid sequence: CASSRIERGRPYNEQFF.

This clonotype was seen ten or more times. J is TRBJ2-1 and V is TRBV5-1, with 8 bases aligning to TRBD1. With 4 bases clipped from V and 6 bases from J, the junction kept 12 bases outside the gene matches. The CDR3 extends over 16 amino acids. The germline CDR1 and CDR2 sequences are SGHRS and YFSETQ. The CDR3 sequence: CASSAGLLDRGNEQFF. As DNA, the CDR3 is TGCGCCAGCAGCGCGGGATTGTTAGACAGGGGCAATGAGCAGTTCTTC.

In this sample, this clonotype turned up a few times. V gene TRBV2 combines with J gene TRBJ2-1, with 7 bases fitting TRBD2. Germline V gene data show CDR1 as SNHLY and CDR2 as FYNNEI. Trimming at V came to 4 bases and at J to 0 bases, leaving 9 bases not matched to a gene. This CDR3 region has 17 residues. The CDR3: CASSGGGLGRSYNEQFF. The CDR3 DNA is TGTGCCAGCAGTGGGGGAGGGCTAGGACGCTCCTACAATGAGCAGTTCTTC.

The rearrangement joins TRBV20-1 to TRBJ2-1; D might be TRBD1 (5 bases). Between the trimmed V and J ends, which lost 2 bases and 6 bases, there was a span of 11 bases. Germline assignment: CDR1 DFQATT and CDR2 SNEGSKA (reference sequence). This CDR3 is 13 amino acids long. The CDR3 DNA follows: TGCAGTGCTAGAAGGCAGGGATTCAATGAGCAGTTCTTC. Translating it yields CSARRQGFNEQFF.

The J gene is TRBJ1-6, the V gene TRBV4-3; TRBD1 matches 7 bases. V lost 0 bases and J lost 10; bases outside the gene matches: 6. In germline, CDR1 is LGHNA, CDR2 YSLEER. The CDR3 loop spans 15 amino acids. The CDR3 loop reads CASSQDRRGRSPLHF. DNA of the CDR3: TGCGCCAGCAGCCAAGATCGTAGGGGGCGATCACCCCTCCACTTT.